These 25 T cell receptor beta chains were sequenced from one sample in a study of blood T cell repertoires in COVID-19. Libraries were prepared by immunoSEQ multiplex PCR; TCRdb keeps only in-frame clonotypes and omits some of them. This table holds 300,000 or so clones, roughly 87% found once. Sequencing used PBMCs or T cells enriched from blood (not recorded which). The source is a woman in her twenties or thirties who had recovered from COVID-19.

The genes are TRBV29-1 and TRBJ2-3, with a weak D call TRBD1 (6 bases). With 7 bases removed from V and 3 bases from J, the gap between germline ends came to 14 bases. Germline V gene lookup returns CDR1 SQVTM and CDR2 ANQGSEA. The CDR3 is made up of 13 amino acids. CDR3 in amino acids: CSAEGGRTDTQYF. CDR3 bases: TGCAGCGCCGAAGGGGGTAGGACAGATACGCAGTATTTT.

The chain uses TRBV7-2 and TRBJ1-1; 9 bases map to TRBD1. After removal of 4 bases from V and 5 bases from J, the junction contained 5 bases not matched to a gene. Per the germline V gene, CDR1 is SGHTA and CDR2 is FQGNSA. The length of the CDR3 is 14 residues. The DNA for the CDR3 is TGTGCCAGCAGCTGGCGGACAGGGGAGACTGAAGCTTTCTTT. Its protein product is CASSWRTGETEAFF.

J is TRBJ1-5 and V is TRBV6-1, with D unresolved. Germline loops: CDR1 MNHNS, CDR2 SASEGT. The V end was cut by 0 bases, the J end by 0 bases, with 9 bases between. CDR3 size: 16 residues. The CDR3 bases are TGTGCCAGCAGTGAAGCGCCCGGGGATAGCAATCAGCCCCAGCATTTT. This gives the protein CASSEAPGDSNQPQHF.

This clone occurred a few times. The chain employs TRBV3-1 (or the pseudogene TRBV3-2) and TRBJ2-2, with a possible D match to TRBD2 (5 bases). Trimming removed 2 bases at V and 3 bases at J, with 13 bases between. CDR3 length: 16 residues. Germline values: CDR1 LGHDT, CDR2 YNNKEL (reference sequence). The CDR3, as DNA: TGTGCCAGCAGCCAACTTGCCCTAGCCGACACCGGGGAGCTGTTTTTT. Translating gives CASSQLALADTGELFF.

The chain employs TRBV18 and TRBJ1-2, with D possibly matching TRBD1 (6 bases). The CDR3 extends over 17 amino acids. V shed 3 bases and J shed 3 bases, with 20 bases lying between them. The germline gives CDR1 KGHSH, CDR2 LQKENI. CDR3 residues: CASSPPDRASIYYGYTF. DNA of the CDR3: TGTGCCAGCTCACCTCCGGACAGAGCCTCTATTTACTATGGCTACACCTTC.

This chain uses TRBV6-5 with TRBJ2-1, with 11 bases fitting TRBD2. The CDR3 loop spans 14 amino acids. CDR1 is MNHEY and CDR2 is SVGAGI in the germline V gene. The V segment lost 5 bases and the J segment 8 bases; nucleotides outside the gene matches: 5. CDR3 residues: CASSPTSGRDEQFF. The CDR3 DNA follows: TGTGCCAGCAGTCCCACTAGCGGGAGAGATGAGCAGTTCTTC.

This rearrangement joins TRBV27 to TRBJ1-2; 7 bases are a match to TRBD1. Germline V gene data show CDR1 as MNHEY and CDR2 as SMNVEV (reference sequence). V shed 4 bases and J 7 bases; nucleotides not matched to a gene: 9. The CDR3 totals 14 residues. CDR3 sequence: CASSSSGTAFGYTF. CDR3 coding DNA: TGTGCCAGCAGTTCCTCCGGGACAGCATTTGGCTACACCTTC.

The CDR3 sequence: CASSILGARGNQPQHF. In nucleotides, the CDR3 is TGTGCCAGTAGTATATTGGGGGCGCGGGGCAATCAGCCCCAGCATTTT. The chain carries TRBV19 and TRBJ1-5; D may be TRBD1 (6 bases). Germline CDR1 LNHDA, CDR2 SQIVND (reference sequence). The V gene lost 2 bases and the J gene lost 2 bases, with 13 bases spanning the gap. The CDR3 covers 16 residues.

The V gene is TRBV28, the J gene TRBJ1-2, with TRBD1 identical over 7 bases. This CDR3 contains 13 residues. Germline V gene lookup returns CDR1 MDHEN and CDR2 SYDVKM. V lost 10 bases to trimming and J lost 5 bases; unmatched junction nucleotides: 10. This CDR3 reads CATKTGTDYGYTF. CDR3 sequence (DNA): TGTGCCACCAAGACCGGGACAGATTATGGCTACACCTTC.

This rearrangement joins TRBV18 to TRBJ1-4; 7 bases fit TRBD1. The CDR3 has 13 amino acids. The trim removed 10 bases at V and 4 bases at J, leaving 6 bases unmatched. Germline CDR1 is KGHSH and CDR2 is LQKENI. As DNA, the CDR3 is TGTGCCACCGCACAGGGGAATAATGAAAAACTGTTTTTT. It translates to CATAQGNNEKLFF.

This rearrangement joins TRBV27 to TRBJ2-6; 7 bases match TRBD1. V gave up 0 bases and J gave up 2 bases; unmatched junction bases: 7. CDR1 is MNHEY and CDR2 is SMNVEV in the germline V gene (reference sequence). CDR3 length: 18 amino acids. The CDR3 nucleotides read TGTGCCAGCAGTTTATCCCGGACAGGTTGGACTGGGGCCAACGTCCTGACTTTC. Amino acid sequence: CASSLSRTGWTGANVLTF.

V usage is TRBV6-2 or TRBV6-3 and J usage is TRBJ1-5, with 7 positions matching TRBD1. V dropped 6 bases and J dropped 0; count of bases not matched to a gene: 5. From germline, CDR1 is MNHEY and CDR2 SVGEGT. The CDR3 is 15 amino acids. For the CDR3, the DNA is TGTGCCAGCAGCCGGACAGGATTTAGCAATCAGCCCCAGCATTTT. Residues: CASSRTGFSNQPQHF.

V and J are TRBV29-1 and TRBJ1-1; 7 bases align to TRBD1. The junction had 5 bases not matched to a gene; V was cut back by 6 bases and J by 1 base. CDR1 is SQVTM, CDR2 ANQGSEA, per germline. This CDR3 comprises 13 residues. The CDR3 DNA reads TGCAGCGTCGGGAGACAGGGGAACACTGAAGCTTTCTTT. This sequence encodes CSVGRQGNTEAFF.

The chain combines TRBV5-4 with TRBJ1-2; tentative D call: TRBD1 (6 bases). Germline CDR1 SGHNT, CDR2 YYREEE (reference sequence). The V gene lost 0 bases and the J gene lost 8 bases, with 17 bases spanning the gap. This CDR3 has 15 amino acids. The CDR3: CASSLVSAGDRGYTF. DNA for the CDR3: TGTGCCAGCAGCTTGGTGTCGGCAGGGGATAGGGGCTACACCTTC.

The rearrangement uses TRBV3-1 (or the pseudogene TRBV3-2) and TRBJ1-6; tentatively, D is TRBD1 (5 bases). Germline CDR1 is LGHDT and CDR2 is YNNKEL (reference sequence). This CDR3 has 17 residues. V lost 0 bases and J lost 3, with 12 bases in between. The CDR3 is CASSQDRRGIYNSPLHF. CDR3 sequence (DNA): TGTGCCAGCAGCCAAGACCGCCGGGGGATCTATAATTCACCCCTCCACTTT.

In this sample, this clone turned up a few times. V gene TRBV28 combines with J gene TRBJ1-1, with TRBD1 matching 8 bases. V shed 6 bases, J shed 1 base, and the junction held 1 base outside the gene matches. CDR3 length: 13 amino acids. CDR1 and CDR2 from the germline V gene are MDHEN and SYDVKM. The CDR3 DNA reads as TGTGCCAGCAGAGGACAGGGGAACACTGAAGCTTTCTTT. Translated, it gives CASRGQGNTEAFF.

The chain joins TRBV29-1 to TRBJ2-3; 9 bases match TRBD2. Trimming at V came to 6 bases and at J to 7 bases, leaving 14 bases not matched to a gene. Germline CDR1 and CDR2: SQVTM and ANQGSEA. This CDR3 region has 15 residues. CDR3 DNA: TGCAGCGTACCCGCTGGCGGGGGGGGGTGGAATACGCAGTATTTT. It translates to CSVPAGGGGWNTQYF.

The J gene is TRBJ1-1, the V gene TRBV14, with 10 bases fitting TRBD1. Germline loops: CDR1 SGHDN, CDR2 FVKESK. The junction had 4 bases not matched to a gene; V was cut back by 6 bases and J by 3 bases. The length of the CDR3 is 14 residues. The CDR3 sequence is CASRAGTGDTEAFF. Here the CDR3 DNA reads TGTGCCAGCAGGGCCGGGACAGGGGACACTGAAGCTTTCTTT.

Here the CDR3 reads CASSTGHLNTEAFF. Written as DNA, the CDR3 is TGTGCCAGCAGCACCGGACACCTAAACACTGAAGCTTTCTTT. The chain carries TRBV9 and TRBJ1-1, with TRBD1 as a possible D gene (5 bases). The germline V gene encodes CDR1 SGDLS and CDR2 YYNGEE. The V end lost 4 bases, the J end lost 2 bases, and 12 bases lay between the germline ends. The CDR3 runs to 14 residues.

The V and J genes are TRBV7-9 and TRBJ1-1; no clear D gene. This CDR3 region has 13 residues. Germline-derived CDR1 and CDR2 are SEHNR and FQNEAQ (reference sequence). Trimming cost V 1 base and J 5 bases, with 8 bases left between them. The CDR3 is CASSLESRTEAFF. The CDR3 coding sequence is TGTGCCAGCAGCTTAGAATCGAGGACTGAAGCTTTCTTT. The whole variable domain, filled in from reference TRBV7-9 and TRBJ1-1, reads DTGVSQNPRHKITKRGQNVTFRCDPISEHNRLYWYRQTLGQGPEFLTYFQNEAQLEKSRLLSDRFSAERPKGSFSTLEIQRTEQGDSAMYLCASSLESRTEAFFGQGTRLTVV.

The rearrangement joins TRBV9 to TRBJ2-3; tentatively, D is TRBD1 (5 bases). Germline values: CDR1 SGDLS, CDR2 YYNGEE. The V end was cut by 0 bases, the J end by 1 base, with 9 bases between. This CDR3 has 15 amino acids. CDR3 nucleotides: TGTGCCAGCAGCGTAGATAGCAGGGGCACAGATACGCAGTATTTT. Translated, it gives CASSVDSRGTDTQYF.

The J gene is TRBJ1-2, the V gene TRBV7-9; the match to TRBD1 covers 7 bases. The CDR3 covers 14 residues. Germline V gene data show CDR1 as SEHNR and CDR2 as FQNEAQ (reference sequence). With 2 bases clipped from V and 4 bases from J, the junction kept 4 bases outside the gene matches. The CDR3 nucleotides read TGTGCCAGCAGCTTATCGTCAGGGGGCTATGGCTACACCTTC. Protein sequence: CASSLSSGGYGYTF.

The chain combines TRBV7-9 with TRBJ2-3, with D perhaps matching TRBD1 (5 bases). Trimming removed 2 bases from V and 5 bases from J, with 11 bases in between. The CDR3 length is 14 residues. Germline CDR1 SEHNR, CDR2 FQNEAQ (reference sequence). The CDR3 is CASSLLTEGDTQYF. CDR3 bases: TGTGCCAGCAGCTTACTGACAGAAGGAGATACGCAGTATTTT. The full variable domain, rest sourced from reference TRBV7-9 and TRBJ2-3, is DTGVSQNPRHKITKRGQNVTFRCDPISEHNRLYWYRQTLGQGPEFLTYFQNEAQLEKSRLLSDRFSAERPKGSFSTLEIQRTEQGDSAMYLCASSLLTEGDTQYFGPGTRLTVL.

The chain joins TRBV5-1 to TRBJ2-7; 11 positions match TRBD1. Germline values: CDR1 SGHRS, CDR2 YFSETQ. J was trimmed by 3 bases and V by 7 bases; bases with no gene match: 9. CDR3 length equals 15 residues. The CDR3 DNA reads as TGCGCCAGCCCACGGAGGACAGGGGGCATCTACGAGCAGTACTTC. It encodes CASPRRTGGIYEQYF. Full variable domain (remainder filled in from reference TRBV5-1 and TRBJ2-7): KAGVTQTPRYLIKTRGQQVTLSCSPISGHRSVSWYQQTPGQGLQFLFEYFSETQRNKGNFPGRFSGRQFSNSRSEMNVSTLELGDSALYLCASPRRTGGIYEQYFGPGTRLTVT.

The genes are TRBV21-1 and TRBJ2-7; the D call in the table, TRBD1, was not verified against the DNA. TRBV21-1 is listed as a pseudogene. The CDR3 is made up of 12 amino acids. The CDR3 is CASSKGQYEQYF. Here the CDR3 DNA reads TGTGCCAGCAGCAAAGGGCAATACGAGCAGTACTTC.